The clone carrying this TCR beta chain was seen many times. As yet, its antigen is unknown. This record belongs to a study of T cells in Graves' hyperthyroidism and ophthalmopathy. Study-level points and caveats: Most thyroid clonotypes with frequency above 0.001 were detected in blood.

From more than 8 ml of fresh peripheral blood, PBMCs were isolated. CDR1 and CDR2 from the germline V gene are SGHRS and YFSETQ. V was clipped by 4 bases and J by 1 base, with 5 bases between them. CDR3 length equals 12 residues. Amplification targeted TCR beta CDR3 regions from RNA transcripts. The TCR CDR3 first-round RT-PCR relied on the HTBI primer set. TCRdb ran MiXCR on the multiplex PCR reads and lists one entry per CDR3 protein. The data show around 700,000 distinct CDR3 sequences, about 17% seen once. The sequence derives from a woman between 50 and 59 years old with Graves' hyperthyroidism that later progressed to Graves' ophthalmopathy. This chain joins TRBV5-1 and TRBJ1-1; the D is unclear. The source material was blood. The CDR3 region has the DNA TGCGCCAGCAGCCACCCGAACACTGAAGCTTTCTTT. Protein: CASSHPNTEAFF.